These T cell receptor beta chains were read from a single sample in a study of T cells after yellow fever vaccination. Each CDR3 protein is one row after TCRdb ran MiXCR on the 5' RACE reads. The data contain 500,000 to 650,000 distinct CDR3 sequences, approximately 15% of them singletons. Specimen: PBMCs, collected on the day of the yellow fever booster vaccination. These receptor sequences come from a man aged 25 to 40 who received the YFV17D yellow fever vaccine. CDR3s include the opening cysteine and the closing phenylalanine or tryptophan. D genes are given only for firm matches. Clone sizes are given selectively: once, few, many, or a class where the clone is expanded.

TRBV4-3	-	TRBJ2-5	few	TGCGCCAGCAGCCAAGATTTGATCCAAGAGACCCAGTACTTC	CASSQDLIQETQYF
TRBV20-1	-	TRBJ2-1	-	TGCAGTGCTGGGCTCCTTAACAATGAGCAGTTCTTC	CSAGLLNNEQFF
TRBV12-3/TRBV12-4	TRBD1	TRBJ1-4	few	TGTGCCAGCAGTTTGAGTAGGGACAGTAATGAAAAACTGTTTTTT	CASSLSRDSNEKLFF
TRBV24-1	-	TRBJ2-3	few	TGTGCCACCAGTGATGGACGCCATGCGGATACGCAGTATTTT	CATSDGRHADTQYF
TRBV5-1	TRBD2	TRBJ2-3	-	TGCGCCAGCAGCTTGGGACCGGGACTAGCTTTAAGCACAGATACGCAGTATTTT	CASSLGPGLALSTDTQYF
TRBV4-3	TRBD2	TRBJ2-7	-	TGCGCCAGCAGCCTAAGTAATAGCGGGAACTACGAGCAGTACTTC	CASSLSNSGNYEQYF
TRBV20-1	TRBD2	TRBJ2-5	few	TGCAGTGCTCCACTAGCGGGAGTGAGAGAGACCCAGTACTTC	CSAPLAGVRETQYF
TRBV4-3	-	TRBJ2-3	-	TGCGCCAGCAGCGAACTTCTCTTCGCGAGCACAGATACGCAGTATTTT	CASSELLFASTDTQYF
TRBV5-5	-	TRBJ2-7	-	TGTGCCAGCAGCTTGCTCGGGAACCCTCTCGAGCAGTACTTC	CASSLLGNPLEQYF
TRBV12-3/TRBV12-4	-	TRBJ1-1	-	TGTGCCAGCAGTTTCTTGGAGAACACTGAAGCTTTCTTT	CASSFLENTEAFF
TRBV11-2	TRBD1	TRBJ2-5	few	TGTGCCAGCAGCCTAGGGTTGGGGACAGGGGCCCGTAAGGAGACCCAGTACTTC	CASSLGLGTGARKETQYF
TRBV20-1	TRBD1	TRBJ1-3	-	TGCAGTGCTAGTCTTGGGACAGCTGGAAACACCATATATTTT	CSASLGTAGNTIYF
TRBV12-3/TRBV12-4	-	TRBJ1-3	-	TGTGCCAGCAGGACGACTTCTGGAAACACCATATATTTT	CASRTTSGNTIYF
TRBV7-8	TRBD2	TRBJ2-1	-	TGTGCCAGCAGCTTGGCTAGCGGGACTCCTGGCGAGTTCTTC	CASSLASGTPGEFF
TRBV7-8	TRBD2	TRBJ2-3	many	TGTGCCAGCGACCCAGCGGTAGCGGGAGGGCCGTATACGCAGTATTTT	CASDPAVAGGPYTQYF
TRBV29-1	-	TRBJ2-7	-	TGCAGCGTTGGGGCCGGCGACGAGCAGTACTTC	CSVGAGDEQYF
TRBV12-3/TRBV12-4	-	TRBJ2-2	few	TGTGCCAGCAGTCCCTCCCCAAACACCGGGGAGCTGTTTTTT	CASSPSPNTGELFF
TRBV6-2/TRBV6-3	-	TRBJ2-7	-	TGTGCCAGCAGTTACTCTACTTCGGAGGCAAATCTAGGAGGGGATATACTGGAGCAGTACTTC	CASSYSTSEANLGGDILEQYF
TRBV5-1	-	TRBJ2-5	-	TGCGCCAGCAGCTCGGACGGGCAAGAGACCCAGTACTTC	CASSSDGQETQYF
TRBV7-2	TRBD1	TRBJ2-7	-	TGTGCCAGCAGCATCAGTGGGACAGGGGGGTACGAGCAGTACTTC	CASSISGTGGYEQYF
TRBV7-2	-	TRBJ1-2	-	TGTGCCAGCAGTTCCCATCGCACGGCGATGGAGGGCTACACCTTC	CASSSHRTAMEGYTF
TRBV29-1	-	TRBJ2-2	-	TGCAGCGTTGAAGATGACGGGACAAGGGCCCCGAACACCGGGGAGCTGTTTTTT	CSVEDDGTRAPNTGELFF
TRBV6-5	-	TRBJ2-1	-	TGTGCCAGCAGCTTAGGCGGAGCTGGCTACAATGAGCAGTTCTTC	CASSLGGAGYNEQFF
TRBV5-1	TRBD1	TRBJ2-2	-	TGCGCCAGCAGCTGGGACAGGGCACCCGGGGAGCTGTTTTTT	CASSWDRAPGELFF
TRBV11-2	-	TRBJ2-4	few	TGTGCCAGCAGCTTAGGTGTCATAACCGGGGCCGGATACGACATTCAGTACTTC	CASSLGVITGAGYDIQYF
TRBV4-3	-	TRBJ1-1	-	TGCGCCAGCAGCCAACAGACAGACACTGAAGCTTTCTTT	CASSQQTDTEAFF
TRBV7-2	TRBD1	TRBJ2-1	few	TGTGCCAGCAGTCACCGGGACAGGGTCCACAATGAGCAGTTCTTC	CASSHRDRVHNEQFF
TRBV9	TRBD2	TRBJ2-2	few	TGTGCCAGCAGCGTCGGGACTAGCGGGAGTCCCGGGGAGCTGTTTTTT	CASSVGTSGSPGELFF
TRBV3-1	TRBD1	TRBJ1-1	-	TGTGCCAGCAGCTACGGACAGGGGAAGACTGAAGCTTTCTTT	CASSYGQGKTEAFF
TRBV3-1	-	TRBJ2-2	-	TGTGCCAGCAACGCAGGGGCTGGGACCGGGGAGCTGTTTTTT	CASNAGAGTGELFF
TRBV30	-	TRBJ2-5	-	TGTGCCTGGAATTACGGGTTGGAGACCCAGTACTTC	CAWNYGLETQYF
TRBV5-1	-	TRBJ1-4	many	TGCGCCAGCAGTGAGGGACCGGGGAGTGAAAAACTGTTTTTT	CASSEGPGSEKLFF
TRBV20-1	TRBD2	TRBJ2-7	-	TGCAGTGCTAGAGCTACTGGGACTAGCGGGAGTAGGTCCTACGAGCAGTACTTC	CSARATGTSGSRSYEQYF
TRBV21-1	-	TRBJ2-3	few	TGTGCCAGCAGCATTTGCGGGAGAGCTGTAGATACGCAGTATTTT	CASSICGRAVDTQYF
TRBV16	-	TRBJ2-1	-	TGTGCCAGCAGCCAAATCTCGAGGGGATACAATGAGCAGTTCTTC	CASSQISRGYNEQFF
TRBV4-3	-	TRBJ2-1	many	TGCGCCAGCAGCCAAGAGGGGTGGAATGAGCAGTTCTTC	CASSQEGWNEQFF
TRBV7-2	-	TRBJ1-3	few	TGTGCCAGCAGCTTAGGCTGGAGCTCTGGAAACACCATATATTTT	CASSLGWSSGNTIYF
TRBV20-1	TRBD2	TRBJ2-3	-	TGCAGTGCTAGAATGACTAGCGGGAGCACAGATACGCAGTATTTT	CSARMTSGSTDTQYF
TRBV5-1	-	TRBJ2-1	-	TGCGCCAGCAGCTCAAAATCTTACAATGAGCAGTTCTTC	CASSSKSYNEQFF
TRBV27	-	TRBJ2-1	few	TGTGCCAGCAGTTTATTGGCGGGACCCCCGAGCGAGCAGTTCTTC	CASSLLAGPPSEQFF
TRBV7-8	TRBD2	TRBJ2-1	few	TGTGCCAGCAGCCCCCGGTCCCTAGCGGGAGTTGAGCAGTTCTTC	CASSPRSLAGVEQFF
TRBV6-2/TRBV6-3	-	TRBJ1-1	-	TGTGCCAGCACCATGAGGACTGAAGCTTTCTTT	CASTMRTEAFF
TRBV6-5	TRBD2	TRBJ2-2	few	TGTGCCAGCAGATTAGCGGGAGGAGGGGCCGGGGAGCTGTTTTTT	CASRLAGGGAGELFF
TRBV7-3	-	TRBJ2-3	few	TGTGCCAGCAGCTTACGACACGCCGGAGATACGCAGTATTTT	CASSLRHAGDTQYF
TRBV10-3	TRBD1	TRBJ2-7	few	TGTGCCATCAGCCTGACAGGGTTCTACGAGCAGTACTTC	CAISLTGFYEQYF